The 21 T cell receptor beta chains presented below share a single source sample, sequenced in a study of human T cells and chemical hapten exposure. Described time point: healthy volunteer bleed at 2 weeks. Unfractionated whole blood yielded total RNA. Via MiXCR, TCRdb re-called the RACE reads, giving one row per CDR3 protein. The sample includes 35,000 to 50,000 distinct CDR3 sequences, around 4.1% of them seen just once. The source material was whole blood. The receptors here all came from a female donor in good health. Some clones in this sample may be carry-over from other donors' samples.

This clonotype has at least ten counts. The chain employs TRBV6-5 and TRBJ2-7; possibly TRBD1 or TRBD2 for D (6 bases each). The CDR3 runs 16 residues. Germline V gene sequence: CDR1 MNHEY, CDR2 SVGAGI. With 2 bases removed from V and 0 bases from J, the gap between germline ends came to 14 bases. In nucleotides, the CDR3 is TGTGCCAGCAGTTACGTTGGGGGGCCATCCTCCTACGAGCAGTACTTC. It specifies CASSYVGGPSSYEQYF.

This clonotype was detected ten times or more. The chain recombines TRBV5-1 with TRBJ1-2, with TRBD1 matching over 8 bases. The CDR3 loop spans 15 amino acids. Germline V gene lookup returns CDR1 SGHRS and CDR2 YFSETQ. The junction had 10 bases not matched to a gene; V was cut back by 4 bases and J by 5 bases. CDR3 DNA: TGCGCCAGCAGCGATCTCGGGACAGGAGATTATGGCTACACCTTC. This gives the protein CASSDLGTGDYGYTF.

This sequence joins TRBV6-1 and TRBJ1-1; D gene unclear. The germline V gene has CDR1 MNHNS and CDR2 SASEGT. Trimming removed 10 bases from V and 1 base from J, with 7 bases in between. The CDR3 extends over 11 amino acids. As DNA, the CDR3 is TGTGCCACCGAGGGGAACACTGAAGCTTTCTTT. It is translated as CATEGNTEAFF.

This clonotype came up many times. V and J are TRBV10-3 and TRBJ2-1; TRBD2 matches at 8 bases. CDR3 length equals 16 residues. The V gene end was trimmed by 7 bases and the J gene end by 3 bases; junction bases not matched to a gene: 11. Germline V gene sequence: CDR1 ENHRY, CDR2 SYGVKD. The CDR3 here is CAIMEAGGLGYNEQFF. In nucleotides, the CDR3 is TGTGCCATCATGGAGGCGGGGGGTCTTGGCTACAATGAGCAGTTCTTC.

There are many counts of this clonotype. The chain carries TRBV6-5 and TRBJ1-4; TRBD1 is a possible D gene (6 bases). V lost 2 bases and J 8 bases, leaving 15 bases between the germline ends. The CDR3 extends over 15 amino acids. CDR1 is MNHEY and CDR2 is SVGAGI in the germline V gene. CDR3 sequence: CASSYQDSPGEKLFF. The CDR3 nucleotides read TGTGCCAGCAGTTACCAGGACAGCCCAGGAGAAAAACTGTTTTTT.

In this sample, this clonotype turned up many times. The chain employs TRBV6-5 and TRBJ2-3; either TRBD1 or TRBD2 may supply D (6 bases each). Germline lookup yields CDR1 MNHEY and CDR2 SVGAGI. Trimming took off 6 bases at V and 0 bases at J, with 13 bases between the two ends. CDR3 length equals 15 residues. The CDR3 loop reads CASSTVGGSTDTQYF. CDR3 bases: TGTGCCAGCAGCACCGTGGGGGGCAGCACAGATACGCAGTATTTT.

The sample holds many counts of this clonotype. J is TRBJ2-7 and V is TRBV12-3 or TRBV12-4; 8 positions match TRBD1. The CDR3 is made up of 16 amino acids. With V trimmed by 7 bases and J by 4 bases, 15 bases remained unmatched. DNA for the CDR3: TGTGCCAGCATCGACGAAACGGGACAGGAGTGGTACGAGCAGTACTTC. The encoded protein is CASIDETGQEWYEQYF.

This clonotype was seen many times. V is TRBV18 and J is TRBJ1-5, with D unclear. Germline CDR1 KGHSH, CDR2 LQKENI. The ends were cut back, 3 bases at V and 9 bases at J, with 9 bases in the middle. The CDR3 spans 12 residues. CDR3 sequence (DNA): TGTGCCAGCTCACCCCCCCATGGGCCCCAGCATTTT. Protein sequence: CASSPPHGPQHF. Based on the CDR3 plus reference TRBV18 and TRBJ1-5, the full variable domain is NAGVMQNPRHLVRRRGQEARLRCSPMKGHSHVYWYRQLPEEGLKFMVYLQKENIIDESGMPKERFSAEFPKEGPSILRIQQVVRGDSAAYFCASSPPHGPQHFGDGTRLSIL.

In its sample, this clonotype was seen many times. V usage is TRBV5-1 and J usage is TRBJ2-1; the D gene is possibly TRBD2 (7 bases). The V end lost 0 bases, the J end lost 7 bases, and 17 bases lay between the germline ends. There are 16 residues in the CDR3. Looked up from germline, CDR1 is SGHRS and CDR2 is YFSETQ. For the CDR3, the DNA is TGCGCCAGCAGCTTGGCTCGGGGGGCCTCGGGGAATGAGCAGTTCTTC. Translating gives CASSLARGASGNEQFF. Full variable domain (missing parts from reference TRBV5-1 and TRBJ2-1): KAGVTQTPRYLIKTRGQQVTLSCSPISGHRSVSWYQQTPGQGLQFLFEYFSETQRNKGNFPGRFSGRQFSNSRSEMNVSTLELGDSALYLCASSLARGASGNEQFFGPGTRLTVL.

This clonotype came up many times. The chain recombines TRBV7-9 with TRBJ2-7; D perhaps matches TRBD1 (5 bases). There are 14 residues in the CDR3. V was cut by 1 base and J by 2 bases, with 9 bases left in between. Germline V lookup: CDR1 SEHNR, CDR2 FQNEAQ (reference sequence). The CDR3 protein is CASSLGGATYEQYF. In DNA, the CDR3 is TGTGCCAGCAGCTTAGGTGGGGCCACCTACGAGCAGTACTTC. The full variable domain, its missing parts supplied by reference TRBV7-9 and TRBJ2-7, is DTGVSQNPRHKITKRGQNVTFRCDPISEHNRLYWYRQTLGQGPEFLTYFQNEAQLEKSRLLSDRFSAERPKGSFSTLEIQRTEQGDSAMYLCASSLGGATYEQYFGPGTRLTVT.

At least ten counts were recorded for this clonotype. This chain joins TRBV5-1 and TRBJ1-2, with no clear D. The ends were cut back, 0 bases at V and 8 bases at J, with 17 bases in the middle. Germline V gives CDR1 SGHRS, CDR2 YFSETQ. The CDR3 spans 15 residues. The CDR3 bases are TGCGCCAGCAGCTTGGGAAGGGCCGGGGTAGGAGGCTACACCTTC. This sequence encodes CASSLGRAGVGGYTF.

This clonotype turned up a few times. The rearrangement joins TRBV6-2 or TRBV6-3 to TRBJ1-5; 7 bases match TRBD1. The CDR3 has 15 amino acids. Trimming at V came to 6 bases and at J to 2 bases, leaving 7 bases not matched to a gene. The germline CDR1 and CDR2 sequences are MNHEY and SVGEGT. The CDR3 sequence is CASSPTGLRNQPQHF. The CDR3 nucleotides read TGTGCCAGCAGCCCGACAGGGTTGCGCAATCAGCCCCAGCATTTT.

This clonotype was seen more than once but under ten times. This chain uses TRBV14 with TRBJ1-1; D is unclear. V gave up 3 bases and J gave up 5 bases, with 10 bases separating them. Germline CDR1 is SGHDN and CDR2 is FVKESK. This CDR3 has 13 residues. For the CDR3, the DNA is TGTGCCAGCAGCCAGCAACTGGGGACTGAAGCTTTCTTT. Translating gives CASSQQLGTEAFF.

This sequence joins TRBV10-1 and TRBJ2-1, with a tentative D call TRBD2 (5 bases). From germline, CDR1 is WNHNN and CDR2 SYGVQD (reference sequence). The CDR3 contains 14 residues. V was trimmed by 3 bases and J by 2 bases, leaving 8 bases between them. CDR3 sequence: CASSESGTYNEQFF. The CDR3, as DNA: TGCGCCAGCAGTGAATCGGGGACCTACAATGAGCAGTTCTTC.

This clonotype was counted ten times or more. This rearrangement joins TRBV6-4 to TRBJ2-1, with 8 positions matching TRBD2. Trimming cost V 3 bases and J 9 bases; bases outside gene matches: 7. This CDR3 spans 14 amino acids. Looked up from germline, CDR1 is MRHNA and CDR2 is SNTAGT. CDR3 bases: TGTGCCAGCAGTGAGGGCGGGGGGTTAGGTGAGCAGTTCTTC. This gives the protein CASSEGGGLGEQFF.

This rearrangement joins TRBV5-4 to TRBJ2-6; D gene unclear. Trimming left V 0 bases short and J 0 bases short, with 4 bases between. This CDR3 comprises 15 residues. Germline CDR1 SGHNT, CDR2 YYREEE (reference sequence). The CDR3 protein is CASSLDLSGANVLTF. DNA for the CDR3: TGTGCCAGCAGCTTGGACCTCTCTGGGGCCAACGTCCTGACTTTC.

In its sample, this clonotype was seen many times. V and J are TRBV20-1 and TRBJ2-7, with D hard to call. Germline V gene data show CDR1 as DFQATT and CDR2 as SNEGSKA (reference sequence). The CDR3 is 14 amino acids. Trimming took off 5 bases at V and 3 bases at J, with 17 bases between the two ends. The CDR3 sequence is CSAPKGRSIYEQYF. The CDR3, as DNA: TGCAGTGCTCCTAAGGGCAGAAGCATCTACGAGCAGTACTTC.

This clonotype was seen ten or more times. This chain joins TRBV7-2 and TRBJ1-6, with D possibly TRBD1 on 6 matching bases. Germline V lookup: CDR1 SGHTA, CDR2 FQGNSA. The CDR3 spans 15 residues. V dropped 5 bases and J dropped 2 bases, with 10 bases sitting between them. Written as DNA, the CDR3 is TGTGCCAGCAGCAGAGCAGGGGCCTATAATTCACCCCTCCACTTT. Its translation: CASSRAGAYNSPLHF.

This clonotype was seen many times. V is TRBV12-3 or TRBV12-4 and J is TRBJ1-5; possible D gene TRBD1, 6 bases. The CDR3 contains 16 residues. The V end was cut by 3 bases, the J end by 4 bases, with 16 bases between. CDR3 coding DNA: TGTGCCAGCAGTTTCTACGGACAGCTGGGAAATCAGCCCCAGCATTTT. It specifies CASSFYGQLGNQPQHF.

This clonotype was seen a few times. J is TRBJ1-3 and V is TRBV14; D not resolved. With 1 base removed from V and 8 bases from J, the gap between germline ends came to 6 bases. The CDR3 runs to 12 residues. Germline V lookup: CDR1 SGHDN, CDR2 FVKESK. This CDR3 reads CASSQGFYTIYF. The CDR3 region has the DNA TGTGCCAGCAGCCAAGGGTTCTACACCATATATTTT.

A note on this clonotype: A read error is possible here, since a much larger clone lies one base away. The conserved closing phenylalanine or tryptophan is absent in this CDR3, likely reflecting a read error. The V and J genes are TRBV12-3 or TRBV12-4 and TRBJ1-1, with D perhaps matching TRBD1 (6 bases). This CDR3 contains 14 residues. Deletions cut 3 bases from V and 4 bases from J, with 12 bases between. CDR3 in DNA: TGTGCCAGCAGTTTCGGACAGATAGTCACTGAAGCTTTCCTT. Translating it yields CASSFGQIVTEAFL.